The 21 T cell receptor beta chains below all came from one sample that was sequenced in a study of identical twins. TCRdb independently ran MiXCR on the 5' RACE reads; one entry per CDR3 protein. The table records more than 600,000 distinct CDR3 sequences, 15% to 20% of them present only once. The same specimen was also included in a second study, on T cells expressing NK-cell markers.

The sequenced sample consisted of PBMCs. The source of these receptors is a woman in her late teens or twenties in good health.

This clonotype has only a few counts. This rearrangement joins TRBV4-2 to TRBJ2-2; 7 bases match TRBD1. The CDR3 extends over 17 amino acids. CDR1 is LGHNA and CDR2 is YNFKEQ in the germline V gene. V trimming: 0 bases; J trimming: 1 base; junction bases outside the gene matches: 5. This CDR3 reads CASSQDRGTVNTGELFF. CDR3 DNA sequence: TGTGCCAGCAGCCAAGATAGGGGGACAGTGAACACCGGGGAGCTGTTTTTT.

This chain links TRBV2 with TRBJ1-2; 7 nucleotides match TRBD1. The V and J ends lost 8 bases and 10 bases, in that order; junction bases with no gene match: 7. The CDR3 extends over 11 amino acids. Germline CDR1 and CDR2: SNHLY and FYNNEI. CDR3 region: CASRGQFDYTF. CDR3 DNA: TGTGCCAGCCGGGGACAGTTTGACTACACCTTC.

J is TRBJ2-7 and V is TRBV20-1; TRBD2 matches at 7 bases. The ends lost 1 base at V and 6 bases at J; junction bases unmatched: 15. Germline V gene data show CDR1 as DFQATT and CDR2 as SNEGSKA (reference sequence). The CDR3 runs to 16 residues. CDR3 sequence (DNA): TGCAGTGCTAGAGGGAATCGCGGGAGTTACGGGGGCGAGCAGTACTTC. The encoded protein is CSARGNRGSYGGEQYF.

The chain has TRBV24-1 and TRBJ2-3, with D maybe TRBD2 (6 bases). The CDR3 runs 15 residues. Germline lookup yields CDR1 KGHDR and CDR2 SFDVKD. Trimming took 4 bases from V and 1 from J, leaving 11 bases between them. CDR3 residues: CATSDAGRGTDTQYF. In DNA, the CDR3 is TGTGCCACCAGTGACGCGGGACGGGGCACAGATACGCAGTATTTT.

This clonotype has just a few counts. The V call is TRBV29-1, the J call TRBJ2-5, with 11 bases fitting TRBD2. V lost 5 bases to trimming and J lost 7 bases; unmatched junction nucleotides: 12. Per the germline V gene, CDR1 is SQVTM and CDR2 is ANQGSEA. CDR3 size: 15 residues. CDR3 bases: TGCAGCGTTTCGACTAGCGGGGCATGGGGGTGGACCCAGTACTTC. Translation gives CSVSTSGAWGWTQYF.

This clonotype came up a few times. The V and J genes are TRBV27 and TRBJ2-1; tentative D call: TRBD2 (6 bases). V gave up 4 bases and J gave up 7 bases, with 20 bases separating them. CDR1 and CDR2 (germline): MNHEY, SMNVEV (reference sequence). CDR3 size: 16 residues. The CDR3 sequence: CASSSKGGVGWNEQFF. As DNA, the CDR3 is TGTGCCAGCAGTTCCAAAGGCGGGGTTGGGTGGAATGAGCAGTTCTTC.

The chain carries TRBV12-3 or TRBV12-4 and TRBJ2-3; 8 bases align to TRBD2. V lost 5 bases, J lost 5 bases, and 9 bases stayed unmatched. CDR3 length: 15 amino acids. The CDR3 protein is CASSLTGGAKDTQYF. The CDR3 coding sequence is TGTGCCAGCAGTCTAACCGGGGGGGCAAAAGATACGCAGTATTTT.

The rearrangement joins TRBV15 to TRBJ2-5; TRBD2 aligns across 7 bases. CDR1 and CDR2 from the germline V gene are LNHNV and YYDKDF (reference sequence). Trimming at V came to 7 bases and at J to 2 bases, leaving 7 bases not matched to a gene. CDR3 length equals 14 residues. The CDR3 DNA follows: TGTGCCACCACCTTTGGACTAGGTCAAGAGACCCAGTACTTC. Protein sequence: CATTFGLGQETQYF.

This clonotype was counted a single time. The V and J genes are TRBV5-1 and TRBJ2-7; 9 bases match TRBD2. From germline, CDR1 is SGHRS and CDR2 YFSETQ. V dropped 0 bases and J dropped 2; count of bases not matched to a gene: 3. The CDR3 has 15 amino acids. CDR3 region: CASSLGGGGAYEQYF. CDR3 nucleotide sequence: TGCGCCAGCAGCTTGGGGGGCGGGGGGGCCTACGAGCAGTACTTC.

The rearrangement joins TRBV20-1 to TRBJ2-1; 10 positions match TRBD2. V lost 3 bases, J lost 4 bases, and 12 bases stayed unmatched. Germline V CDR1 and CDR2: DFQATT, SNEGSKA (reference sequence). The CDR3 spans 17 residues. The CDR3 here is CSARELAGRKGYNEQFF. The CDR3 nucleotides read TGCAGTGCTAGGGAACTAGCGGGGAGGAAGGGTTACAATGAGCAGTTCTTC.

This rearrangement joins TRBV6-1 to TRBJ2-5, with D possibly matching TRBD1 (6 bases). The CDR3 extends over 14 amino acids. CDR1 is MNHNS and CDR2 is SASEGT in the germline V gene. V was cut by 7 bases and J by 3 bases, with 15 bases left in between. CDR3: CASNPWTDKETQYF. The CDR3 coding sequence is TGTGCCAGCAACCCCTGGACAGACAAAGAGACCCAGTACTTC.

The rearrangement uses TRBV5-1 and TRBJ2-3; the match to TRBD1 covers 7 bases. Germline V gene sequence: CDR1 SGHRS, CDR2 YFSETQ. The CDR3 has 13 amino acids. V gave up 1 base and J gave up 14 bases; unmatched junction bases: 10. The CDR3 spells CASSLTGQWDMYF. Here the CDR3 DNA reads TGCGCCAGCAGCTTGACGGGACAGTGGGATATGTATTTT.

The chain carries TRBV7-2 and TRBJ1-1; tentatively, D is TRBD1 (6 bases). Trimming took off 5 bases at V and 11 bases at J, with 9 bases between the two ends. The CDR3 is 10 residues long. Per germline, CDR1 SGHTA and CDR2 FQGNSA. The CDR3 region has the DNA TGTGCCAGCAGCGGGAGGGGGGCTTTCTTT. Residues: CASSGRGAFF. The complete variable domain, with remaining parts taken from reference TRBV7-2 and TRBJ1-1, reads GAGVSQSPSNKVTEKGKDVELRCDPISGHTALYWYRQSLGQGLEFLIYFQGNSAPDKSGLPSDRFSAERTGGSVSTLTIQRTQQEDSAVYLCASSGRGAFFGQGTRLTVV.

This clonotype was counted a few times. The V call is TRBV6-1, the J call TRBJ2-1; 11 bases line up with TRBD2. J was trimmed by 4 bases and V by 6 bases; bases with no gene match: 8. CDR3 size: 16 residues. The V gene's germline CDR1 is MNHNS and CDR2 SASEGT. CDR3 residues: CASSPNLAGGYNEQFF. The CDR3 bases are TGTGCCAGCAGCCCAAACCTAGCGGGGGGATACAATGAGCAGTTCTTC.

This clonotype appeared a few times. Written as DNA, the CDR3 is TGCAGTGCTAGAGGGACTAGTAAGAACGAGCAGTACTTC. As protein: CSARGTSKNEQYF. The rearrangement joins TRBV20-1 to TRBJ2-7; TRBD2 aligns across 7 bases. The CDR3 loop spans 13 amino acids. The trim removed 1 base at V and 5 bases at J, leaving 5 bases unmatched. CDR1 is DFQATT and CDR2 is SNEGSKA in the germline V gene (reference sequence).

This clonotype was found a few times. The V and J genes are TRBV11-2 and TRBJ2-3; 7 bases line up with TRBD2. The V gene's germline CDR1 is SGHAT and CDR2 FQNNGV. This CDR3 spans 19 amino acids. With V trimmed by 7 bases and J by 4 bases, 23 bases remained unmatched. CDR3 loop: CASNPGLAETTTAADTQYF. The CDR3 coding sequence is TGTGCCAGCAACCCTGGTCTAGCGGAGACGACTACGGCGGCAGATACGCAGTATTTT.

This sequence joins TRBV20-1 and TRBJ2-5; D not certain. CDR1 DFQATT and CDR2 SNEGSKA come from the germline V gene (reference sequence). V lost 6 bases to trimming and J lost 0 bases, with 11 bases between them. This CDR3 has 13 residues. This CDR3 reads CSAPHPYQETQYF. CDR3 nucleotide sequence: TGCAGTGCCCCCCACCCGTACCAAGAGACCCAGTACTTC.

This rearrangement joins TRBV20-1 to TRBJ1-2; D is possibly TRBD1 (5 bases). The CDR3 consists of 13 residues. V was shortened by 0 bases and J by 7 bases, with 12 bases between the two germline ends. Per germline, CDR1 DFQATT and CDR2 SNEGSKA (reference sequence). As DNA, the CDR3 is TGCAGTGCTAGAGATCTGGGAGGGGCTGGCTACACCTTC. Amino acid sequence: CSARDLGGAGYTF.

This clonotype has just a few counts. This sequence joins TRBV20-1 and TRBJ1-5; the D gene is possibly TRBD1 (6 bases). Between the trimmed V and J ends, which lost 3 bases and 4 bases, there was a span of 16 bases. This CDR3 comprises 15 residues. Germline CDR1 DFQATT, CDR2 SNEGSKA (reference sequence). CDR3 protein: CSARSPGGRNQPQHF. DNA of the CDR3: TGCAGTGCTAGGAGTCCGGGGGGCCGTAATCAGCCCCAGCATTTT.

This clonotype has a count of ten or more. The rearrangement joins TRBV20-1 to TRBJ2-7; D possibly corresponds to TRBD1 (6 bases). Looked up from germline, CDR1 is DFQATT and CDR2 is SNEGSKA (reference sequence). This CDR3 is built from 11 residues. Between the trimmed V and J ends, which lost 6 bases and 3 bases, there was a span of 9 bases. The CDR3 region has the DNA TGCAGTGCCAGGGGAGACTACGAGCAGTACTTC. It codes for CSARGDYEQYF.

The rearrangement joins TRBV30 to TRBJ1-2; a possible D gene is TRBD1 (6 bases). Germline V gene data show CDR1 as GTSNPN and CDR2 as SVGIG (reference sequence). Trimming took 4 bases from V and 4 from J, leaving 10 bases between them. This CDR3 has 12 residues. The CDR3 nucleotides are TGTGCCTGGACGCCAGGGGTCTATGGCTACACCTTC. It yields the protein CAWTPGVYGYTF.